This T cell receptor (beta chain) was identified in a study of early stage breast cancer tumors. General observations from the study: Tumors had roughly 2.5-fold higher T cell density and higher clonality than adjacent normal breast tissue.

Turning to this clone: Its target is unknown.

V was shortened by 5 bases and J by 2 bases, with 14 bases between the two germline ends. Germline assignment: CDR1 SGHRS and CDR2 YFSETQ. CDR3 size: 14 residues. Profiling relied on immunoSEQ multiplex PCR, and the TCRdb table lists in-frame clones only, not all of them. The table lists some 6,000 clones, 60% to 85% of them singletons, with approximately 10% in the top ten. This sequence was found in a person between 65 and 80 years old with breast cancer. The rearrangement links TRBV5-1 to TRBJ2-7; tentatively, D is TRBD1 (6 bases). What was sequenced was normal breast tissue next to the tumor. CDR3 sequence reads: CASRPTGFPYEQYF. CDR3 DNA: TGCGCCAGCAGGCCCACAGGGTTTCCCTACGAGCAGTACTTC.